What follows are 27 T cell receptor beta chains derived from one specimen sequenced in a study of cytomegalovirus exposure and HLA in healthy donors. Primers for the PCR totalled 60 Vbeta and 13 Jbeta. Method: immunoSEQ multiplex PCR; TCRdb's copy keeps in-frame clones and lacks some. The sample holds roughly 78,000 clones, around 64% seen once. The material sequenced was PBMCs. The receptors come from a man aged 40-49 years in good health and CMV-seropositive.

V usage is TRBV10-3 and J usage is TRBJ1-6; D perhaps matches TRBD1 (5 bases). V shed 8 bases and J shed 15 bases, with 20 bases lying between them. The CDR3 length is 13 residues. Germline V gene sequence: CDR1 ENHRY, CDR2 SYGVKD. CDR3: CAISPGTSGVLHF. The DNA for the CDR3 is TGTGCCATCTCGCCGGGAACGTCGGGGGTCCTCCACTTT.

The chain joins TRBV5-1 to TRBJ2-7, with a weak D call TRBD2 (5 bases). The V gene's germline CDR1 is SGHRS and CDR2 YFSETQ. This CDR3 has 14 residues. The V gene lost 4 bases and the J gene lost 7 bases, with 18 bases spanning the gap. The chain's CDR3 is CASSLARAGREQYF. In nucleotides, the CDR3 is TGCGCCAGCAGCCTGGCCCGGGCGGGCAGGGAGCAGTACTTC.

This sequence joins TRBV2 and TRBJ1-1; 11 bases line up with TRBD1. V dropped 7 bases and J dropped 1; count of bases not matched to a gene: 8. This CDR3 is 16 amino acids long. Germline V gene data show CDR1 as SNHLY and CDR2 as FYNNEI. CDR3 DNA: TGTGCCAGCAACCCCGGGACAGGGGGGAGGAACACTGAAGCTTTCTTT. This sequence encodes CASNPGTGGRNTEAFF. The full variable domain, with the rest looked up from reference TRBV2 and TRBJ1-1, is EPEVTQTPSHQVTQMGQEVILRCVPISNHLYFYWYRQILGQKVEFLVSFYNNEISEKSEIFDDQFSVERPDGSNFTLKIRSTKLEDSAMYFCASNPGTGGRNTEAFFGQGTRLTVV.

The gene calls are TRBV15 and TRBJ1-6, with a tentative D call TRBD1 (5 bases). This CDR3 spans 17 amino acids. Trimming left V 1 base short and J 9 bases short, with 19 bases between. Germline CDR1 and CDR2: LNHNV and YYDKDF (reference sequence). CDR3 sequence reads: CATSRGGRQPFVSPLHF. The CDR3 DNA follows: TGTGCCACCAGCAGAGGCGGAAGACAGCCTTTCGTTTCACCCCTCCACTTT.

The chain links TRBV4-2 to TRBJ2-5; 9 bases are a match to TRBD2. CDR3 length equals 16 residues. J gave up 5 bases and V 0 bases, and 7 bases lay outside the gene matches. Germline values: CDR1 LGHNA, CDR2 YNFKEQ. The CDR3 DNA is TGTGCCAGCAGCCAAGATAGCGGGGGAAGGGGTGAGACCCAGTACTTC. Residues: CASSQDSGGRGETQYF.

The chain couples TRBV4-1 to TRBJ2-3, with 8 bases fitting TRBD1. This CDR3 has 14 residues. Germline assignment: CDR1 MGHRA and CDR2 YSYEKL. Trimming took 5 bases from V and 9 from J; bases not matched to a gene: 10. The CDR3 spells CASSYPTGAVTQYF. CDR3 bases: TGCGCCAGCAGCTATCCGACAGGGGCGGTCACGCAGTATTTT.

The chain carries TRBV6-5 and TRBJ2-6, with D maybe TRBD1 (5 bases). V gave up 6 bases and J gave up 0 bases, with 9 bases separating them. In germline, CDR1 is MNHEY, CDR2 SVGAGI. The CDR3 runs 15 residues. This chain's CDR3 is CASRDIISGANVLTF. The CDR3 DNA sequence: TGTGCCAGCAGGGACATAATCTCTGGGGCCAACGTCCTGACTTTC.

There are a few counts of this clone. The rearrangement uses TRBV7-2 and TRBJ2-7; 10 bases map to TRBD1. Looked up from germline, CDR1 is SGHTA and CDR2 is FQGNSA. With V trimmed by 4 bases and J by 6 bases, 9 bases remained unmatched. The CDR3 covers 15 residues. This CDR3 is CASSSTGTGAVEQYF. Written as DNA, the CDR3 is TGTGCCAGCAGCTCAACCGGGACAGGGGCTGTCGAGCAGTACTTC.

This chain connects TRBV2 to TRBJ2-5, with 10 bases that match TRBD2. Germline V gene lookup returns CDR1 SNHLY and CDR2 FYNNEI. This CDR3 is 15 amino acids long. Trimming cost V 3 bases and J 2 bases; bases outside gene matches: 3. In DNA form, the CDR3 reads TGTGCCAGCAGTGATAGCGGGGGGTATCAAGAGACCCAGTACTTC. This encodes CASSDSGGYQETQYF.

This chain joins TRBV29-1 and TRBJ2-5; TRBD2 might be the D (7 bases). Germline CDR1 reads SQVTM; CDR2 reads ANQGSEA. This CDR3 comprises 13 residues. The V gene lost 7 bases and the J gene lost 5 bases, with 17 bases spanning the gap. CDR3 amino acids: CSAARGAWETQYF. The CDR3 DNA follows: TGCAGCGCTGCTCGGGGGGCCTGGGAGACCCAGTACTTC.

The chain uses TRBV5-1 and TRBJ2-7, with D possibly TRBD2 on 6 matching bases. Trimming took off 4 bases at V and 5 bases at J, with 16 bases between the two ends. This CDR3 is built from 14 residues. Germline V gene data show CDR1 as SGHRS and CDR2 as YFSETQ. The CDR3 loop is CASSPSAGTHEQYF. CDR3 nucleotide sequence: TGCGCCAGCAGCCCCTCTGCGGGGACCCACGAGCAGTACTTC. The whole variable domain, remainder taken from reference TRBV5-1 and TRBJ2-7, is KAGVTQTPRYLIKTRGQQVTLSCSPISGHRSVSWYQQTPGQGLQFLFEYFSETQRNKGNFPGRFSGRQFSNSRSEMNVSTLELGDSALYLCASSPSAGTHEQYFGPGTRLTVT.

In this sample, this clone turned up a few times. V gene TRBV11-2 combines with J gene TRBJ2-7; TRBD2 matches 8 bases. V lost 0 bases, J lost 0 bases, and 7 bases stayed unmatched. The CDR3 has 17 amino acids. Germline V CDR1 and CDR2: SGHAT, FQNNGV. The CDR3 loop is CASSLEQAGGHSYEQYF. DNA for the CDR3: TGTGCCAGCAGCTTAGAGCAGGCGGGGGGTCACTCCTACGAGCAGTACTTC.

The chain uses TRBV28 and TRBJ1-5; D gene ambiguous. CDR1 and CDR2 from the germline V gene are MDHEN and SYDVKM. The ends were cut back, 6 bases at V and 0 bases at J, with 12 bases in the middle. This CDR3 is 15 amino acids long. Here the CDR3 DNA reads TGTGCCAGCAGGGGTGGGGAGAATAGCAATCAGCCCCAGCATTTT. Translation gives CASRGGENSNQPQHF.

This chain uses TRBV5-1 with TRBJ2-7, with a possible D match to TRBD2 (6 bases). Germline loops: CDR1 SGHRS, CDR2 YFSETQ. This CDR3 spans 14 amino acids. The V gene lost 2 bases and the J gene lost 7 bases, with 16 bases spanning the gap. DNA of the CDR3: TGCGCCAGCAGCTTCGGGATTCTCGGGGGTGAGCAGTACTTC. As protein: CASSFGILGGEQYF.

The rearrangement uses TRBV10-2 and TRBJ2-7, with a tentative D call TRBD2 (6 bases). Germline V gives CDR1 WSHSY, CDR2 SAAADI. Deletions cut 6 bases from V and 3 bases from J, with 12 bases between. This CDR3 spans 13 amino acids. The CDR3 here is CASRDYLFYEQYF. The CDR3 bases are TGCGCCAGCAGGGACTATCTCTTCTACGAGCAGTACTTC.

The V gene is TRBV10-2, the J gene TRBJ2-1; TRBD2 matches 11 bases. This CDR3 spans 14 amino acids. With V trimmed by 5 bases and J by 4 bases, 1 base remained unmatched. Per the germline V gene, CDR1 is WSHSY and CDR2 is SAAADI. CDR3 in DNA: TGCGCCAGCAGTACTAGCGGGGGTTACAATGAGCAGTTCTTC. It is translated as CASSTSGGYNEQFF.

The chain has TRBV19 and TRBJ1-1, with TRBD1 identical over 7 bases. The V and J ends lost 4 bases and 0 bases, in that order; junction bases with no gene match: 5. The CDR3 totals 15 residues. Germline V gene sequence: CDR1 LNHDA, CDR2 SQIVND (reference sequence). CDR3 loop: CASSTAGTVNTEAFF. CDR3 DNA: TGTGCCAGTAGTACCGCCGGGACAGTGAACACTGAAGCTTTCTTT. Variable domain in full (rest from reference TRBV19 and TRBJ1-1): DGGITQSPKYLFRKEGQNVTLSCEQNLNHDAMYWYRQDPGQGLRLIYYSQIVNDFQKGDIAEGYSVSREKKESFPLTVTSAQKNPTAFYLCASSTAGTVNTEAFFGQGTRLTVV.

The chain employs TRBV27 and TRBJ1-4, with D possibly TRBD1 on 6 matching bases. CDR3 length: 14 amino acids. Germline assignment: CDR1 MNHEY and CDR2 SMNVEV (reference sequence). Trimming removed 8 bases from V and 8 bases from J, with 18 bases in between. The CDR3 sequence: CASRTGMSNEKLFF. The DNA of the CDR3 is TGTGCCAGCCGAACAGGGATGAGTAACGAAAAACTGTTTTTT.

The chain links TRBV5-1 to TRBJ2-7; 11 positions match TRBD2. Germline V gene lookup returns CDR1 SGHRS and CDR2 YFSETQ. Unmatched junction bases numbered 10, after V lost 2 bases and J lost 3 bases. The CDR3 extends over 17 amino acids. The chain's CDR3 is CASSFGGSGGVRYEQYF. The CDR3 DNA reads as TGCGCCAGCAGCTTCGGTGGTAGCGGGGGGGTGCGCTACGAGCAGTACTTC.

This chain uses TRBV25-1 with TRBJ1-2; 7 nucleotides align to TRBD1. The CDR3 is 17 amino acids. J was trimmed by 5 bases and V by 1 base; bases with no gene match: 13. Germline V gives CDR1 MGHDK, CDR2 SYGVNS. The DNA for the CDR3 is TGTGCCAGCAGTGAATCTGGGACAGCGATCAGACATTATGGCTACACCTTC. The encoded protein is CASSESGTAIRHYGYTF.

V is TRBV7-3 and J is TRBJ2-7; 7 bases are shared with TRBD2. J lost 1 base, V lost 4 bases, and 13 bases had no gene match. This CDR3 is built from 17 residues. Germline V CDR1 and CDR2: SGHTA, FQGTGA. The CDR3, as DNA: TGTGCCAGCAGCTCAGAATGGGAGGGCCCCCGATCCTACGAGCAGTACTTC. Amino acids: CASSSEWEGPRSYEQYF.

The chain joins TRBV10-1 to TRBJ2-3; the match to TRBD2 covers 12 bases. Germline V gene sequence: CDR1 WNHNN, CDR2 SYGVQD (reference sequence). CDR3 length equals 17 residues. Trimming took 0 bases from V and 1 from J; bases not matched to a gene: 2. The CDR3 bases are TGCGCCAGCAGTGAGTCGCCTAGCGGGGGGGGCACAGATACGCAGTATTTT. It is translated as CASSESPSGGGTDTQYF.

This chain links TRBV2 with TRBJ2-7; 12 bases align to TRBD2. J gave up 4 bases and V 5 bases, and 9 bases lay outside the gene matches. The V gene's germline CDR1 is SNHLY and CDR2 FYNNEI. This CDR3 spans 16 amino acids. The CDR3 is CASSSTSGGSTYEQYF. The CDR3 coding sequence is TGTGCCAGCAGTTCTACTAGCGGGGGGTCTACTTACGAGCAGTACTTC.

The chain couples TRBV5-1 to TRBJ1-6; weak D call: TRBD1 (5 bases). The CDR3 has 13 residues. CDR1 and CDR2 (germline): SGHRS, YFSETQ. The V and J ends lost 1 base and 8 bases respectively, with 7 bases between them. For the CDR3, the DNA is TGCGCCAGCAGCTTGATAGGGGATTCACCCCTCCACTTT. Translating it yields CASSLIGDSPLHF.

In nucleotides, the CDR3 is TGTGCCAGCAGACCCAGGACAGGGGGCGAGGGCTATGGCTACACCTTC. Its protein is CASRPRTGGEGYGYTF. V and J are TRBV6-6 and TRBJ1-2, with 11 bases identical to TRBD1. The CDR3 sequence is 16 residues long. V shed 6 bases, J shed 4 bases, and the junction held 10 bases outside the gene matches. Per germline, CDR1 MNHNY and CDR2 SVGAGI (reference sequence).

DNA of the CDR3: TGCAGCGTTGTAGCGGGTACCTATGGCTACACCTTC. Translating it yields CSVVAGTYGYTF. The V and J genes are TRBV29-1 and TRBJ1-2; no reliable D call. The CDR3 spans 12 residues. Per the germline V gene, CDR1 is SQVTM and CDR2 is ANQGSEA. V shed 4 bases and J shed 4 bases, with 10 bases lying between them.

This rearrangement joins TRBV5-6 to TRBJ2-7; D unresolved. V lost 9 bases and J 0 bases, leaving 7 bases between the germline ends. The CDR3 contains 11 residues. Germline V gene lookup returns CDR1 SGHDT and CDR2 YYEEEE. CDR3 sequence reads: CATLNSYEQYF. In DNA, the CDR3 is TGTGCCACCCTAAACTCCTACGAGCAGTACTTC.